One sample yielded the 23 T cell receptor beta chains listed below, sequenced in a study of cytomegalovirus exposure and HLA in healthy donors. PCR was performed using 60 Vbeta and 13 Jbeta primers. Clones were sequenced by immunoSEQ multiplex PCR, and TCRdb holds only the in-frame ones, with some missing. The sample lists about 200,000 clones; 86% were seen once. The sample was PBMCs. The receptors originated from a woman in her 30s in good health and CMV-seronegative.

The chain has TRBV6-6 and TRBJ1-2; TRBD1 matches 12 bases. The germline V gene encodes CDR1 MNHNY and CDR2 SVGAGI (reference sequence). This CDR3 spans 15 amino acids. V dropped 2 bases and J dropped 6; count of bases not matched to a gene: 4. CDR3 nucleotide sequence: TGTGCCAGCAGTTACGGGGGGACAGGGGGCAATGGCTACACCTTC. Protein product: CASSYGGTGGNGYTF.

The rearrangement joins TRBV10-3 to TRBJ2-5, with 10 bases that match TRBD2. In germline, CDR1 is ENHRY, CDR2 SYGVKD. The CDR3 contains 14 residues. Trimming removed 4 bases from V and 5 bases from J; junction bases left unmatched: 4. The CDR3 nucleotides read TGTGCCATCAGTGGCACTAGCGGGACGGAGACCCAGTACTTC. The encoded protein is CAISGTSGTETQYF.

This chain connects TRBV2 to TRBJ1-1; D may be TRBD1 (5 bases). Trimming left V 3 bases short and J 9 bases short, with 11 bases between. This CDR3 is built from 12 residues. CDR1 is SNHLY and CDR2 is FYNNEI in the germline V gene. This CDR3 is CASSDVAGKAFF. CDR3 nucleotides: TGTGCCAGCAGTGACGTCGCAGGGAAAGCTTTCTTT.

CDR3 protein: CASAPGQGYVDEQFF. As DNA, the CDR3 is TGTGCCAGCGCCCCAGGACAGGGGTACGTAGATGAGCAGTTCTTC. This sequence joins TRBV2 and TRBJ2-1; TRBD1 aligns across 9 bases. The V and J ends lost 8 bases and 8 bases, in that order; junction bases with no gene match: 13. The V gene's germline CDR1 is SNHLY and CDR2 FYNNEI. This CDR3 contains 15 residues.

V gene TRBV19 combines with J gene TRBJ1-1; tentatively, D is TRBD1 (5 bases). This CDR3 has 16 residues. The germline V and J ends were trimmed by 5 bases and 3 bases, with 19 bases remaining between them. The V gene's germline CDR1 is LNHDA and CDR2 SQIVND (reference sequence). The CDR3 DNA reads TGTGCCAGTAGTCCCCCCCAAGGTAGGGGCGACACTGAAGCTTTCTTT. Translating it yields CASSPPQGRGDTEAFF.

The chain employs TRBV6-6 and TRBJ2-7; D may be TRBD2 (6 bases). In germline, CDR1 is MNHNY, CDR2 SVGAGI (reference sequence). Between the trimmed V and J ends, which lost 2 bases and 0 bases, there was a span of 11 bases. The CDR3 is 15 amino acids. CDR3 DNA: TGTGCCAGCAGTTACCTCATGACTAGCTCCTACGAGCAGTACTTC. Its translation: CASSYLMTSSYEQYF.

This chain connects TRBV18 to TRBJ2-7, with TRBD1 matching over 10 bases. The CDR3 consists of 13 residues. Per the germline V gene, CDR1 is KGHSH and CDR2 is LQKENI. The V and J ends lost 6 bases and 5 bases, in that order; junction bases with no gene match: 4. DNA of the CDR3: TGTGCCAGCTCGCCAGGGACAGGGGACGAGCAGTACTTC. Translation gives CASSPGTGDEQYF.

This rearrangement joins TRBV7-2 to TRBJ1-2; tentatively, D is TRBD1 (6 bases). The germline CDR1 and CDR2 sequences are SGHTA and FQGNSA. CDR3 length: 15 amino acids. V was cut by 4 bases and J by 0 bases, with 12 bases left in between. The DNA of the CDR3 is TGTGCCAGCAGCTCGAGACAGGCAGCTAACTATGGCTACACCTTC. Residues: CASSSRQAANYGYTF.

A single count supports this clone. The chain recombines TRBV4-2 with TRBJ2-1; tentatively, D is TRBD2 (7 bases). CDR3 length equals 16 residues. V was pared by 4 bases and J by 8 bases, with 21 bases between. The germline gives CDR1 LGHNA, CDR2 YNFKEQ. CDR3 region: CASSPKQMGEGDEQFF. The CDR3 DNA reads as TGTGCCAGCAGCCCCAAGCAGATGGGGGAGGGGGATGAGCAGTTCTTC.

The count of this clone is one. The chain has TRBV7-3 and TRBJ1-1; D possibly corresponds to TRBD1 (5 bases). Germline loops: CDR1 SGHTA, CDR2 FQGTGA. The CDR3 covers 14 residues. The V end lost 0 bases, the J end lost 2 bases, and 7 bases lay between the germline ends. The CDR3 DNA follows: TGTGCCAGCAGCTTAACCGGGACTAACACTGAAGCTTTCTTT. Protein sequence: CASSLTGTNTEAFF.

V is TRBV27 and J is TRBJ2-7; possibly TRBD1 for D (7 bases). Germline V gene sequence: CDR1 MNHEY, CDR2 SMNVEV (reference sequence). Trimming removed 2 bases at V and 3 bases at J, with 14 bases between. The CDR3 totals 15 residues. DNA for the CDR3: TGTGCCAGCAGTTTAGAGGCAGGGGGGTTCTACGAGCAGTACTTC. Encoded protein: CASSLEAGGFYEQYF.

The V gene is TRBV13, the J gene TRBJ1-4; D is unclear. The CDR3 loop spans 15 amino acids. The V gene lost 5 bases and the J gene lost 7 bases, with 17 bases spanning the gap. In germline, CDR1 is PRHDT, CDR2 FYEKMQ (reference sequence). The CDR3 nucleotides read TGTGCCAGCAGCCCCACGGGGTCCCCTAGTGAAAAACTGTTTTTT. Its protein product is CASSPTGSPSEKLFF. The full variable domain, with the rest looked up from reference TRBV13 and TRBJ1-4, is AAGVIQSPRHLIKEKRETATLKCYPIPRHDTVYWYQQGPGQDPQFLISFYEKMQSDKGSIPDRFSAQQFSDYHSELNMSSLELGDSALYFCASSPTGSPSEKLFFGSGTQLSVL.

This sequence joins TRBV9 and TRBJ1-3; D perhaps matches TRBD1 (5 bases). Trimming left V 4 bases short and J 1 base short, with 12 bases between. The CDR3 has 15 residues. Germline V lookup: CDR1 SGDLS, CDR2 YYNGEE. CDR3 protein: CASSKQDLSGNTIYF. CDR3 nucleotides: TGTGCCAGCAGCAAACAGGACCTTTCTGGAAACACCATATATTTT. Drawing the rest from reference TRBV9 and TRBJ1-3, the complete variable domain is DSGVTQTPKHLITATGQRVTLRCSPRSGDLSVYWYQQSLDQGLQFLIQYYNGEERAKGNILERFSAQQFPDLHSELNLSSLELGDSALYFCASSKQDLSGNTIYFGEGSWLTVV.

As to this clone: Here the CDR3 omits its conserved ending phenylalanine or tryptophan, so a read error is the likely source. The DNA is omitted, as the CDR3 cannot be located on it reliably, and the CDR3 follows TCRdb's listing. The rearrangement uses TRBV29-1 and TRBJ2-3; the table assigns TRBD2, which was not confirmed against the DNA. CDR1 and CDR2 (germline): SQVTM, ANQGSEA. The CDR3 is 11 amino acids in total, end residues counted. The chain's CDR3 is CSVSGLAGPLL.

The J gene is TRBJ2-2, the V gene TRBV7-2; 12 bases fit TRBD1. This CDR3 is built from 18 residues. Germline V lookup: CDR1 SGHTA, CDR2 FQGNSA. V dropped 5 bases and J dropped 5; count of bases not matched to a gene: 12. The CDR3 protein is CASSHGTGGALRTGELFF. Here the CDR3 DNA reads TGTGCCAGCAGCCACGGGACAGGGGGCGCTTTGAGGACCGGGGAGCTGTTTTTT. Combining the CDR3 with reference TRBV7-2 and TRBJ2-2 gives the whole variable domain GAGVSQSPSNKVTEKGKDVELRCDPISGHTALYWYRQSLGQGLEFLIYFQGNSAPDKSGLPSDRFSAERTGGSVSTLTIQRTQQEDSAVYLCASSHGTGGALRTGELFFGEGSRLTVL.

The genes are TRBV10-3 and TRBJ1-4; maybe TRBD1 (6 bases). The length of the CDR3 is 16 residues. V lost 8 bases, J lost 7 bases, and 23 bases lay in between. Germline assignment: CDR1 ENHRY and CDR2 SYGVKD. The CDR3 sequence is CAIGPRTEDKSEKLFF. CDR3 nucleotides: TGTGCCATCGGGCCTCGGACAGAGGATAAAAGTGAAAAACTGTTTTTT.

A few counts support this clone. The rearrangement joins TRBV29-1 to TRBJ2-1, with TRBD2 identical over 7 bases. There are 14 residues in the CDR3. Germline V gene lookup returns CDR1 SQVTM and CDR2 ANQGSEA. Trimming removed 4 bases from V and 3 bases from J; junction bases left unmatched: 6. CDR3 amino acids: CSVVGWGGYNEQFF. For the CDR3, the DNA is TGCAGCGTTGTAGGATGGGGGGGCTACAATGAGCAGTTCTTC.

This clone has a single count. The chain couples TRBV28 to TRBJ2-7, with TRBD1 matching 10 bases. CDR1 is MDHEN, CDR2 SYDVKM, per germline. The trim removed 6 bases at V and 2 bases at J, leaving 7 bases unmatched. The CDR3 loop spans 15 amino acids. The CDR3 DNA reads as TGTGCCAGCAGCCCCGGGACAGGGGCCACCTACGAGCAGTACTTC. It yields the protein CASSPGTGATYEQYF.

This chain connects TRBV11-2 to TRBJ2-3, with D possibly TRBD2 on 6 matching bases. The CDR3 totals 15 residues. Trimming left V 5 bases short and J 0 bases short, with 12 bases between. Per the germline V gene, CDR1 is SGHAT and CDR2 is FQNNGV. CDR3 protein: CASSIRGSSTDTQYF. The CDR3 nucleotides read TGTGCCAGCAGCATACGGGGGTCTAGCACAGATACGCAGTATTTT.

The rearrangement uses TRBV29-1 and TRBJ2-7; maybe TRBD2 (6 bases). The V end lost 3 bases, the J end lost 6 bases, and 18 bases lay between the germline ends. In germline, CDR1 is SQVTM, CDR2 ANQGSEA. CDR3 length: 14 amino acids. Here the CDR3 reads CSVELQAGFSEQYF. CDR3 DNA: TGCAGCGTTGAGTTGCAGGCGGGGTTTTCCGAGCAGTACTTC.

CDR3 residues: CASSPDRGGDTQYF. In nucleotides, the CDR3 is TGTGCCAGCTCACCGGACAGGGGAGGAGATACGCAGTATTTT. The chain links TRBV18 to TRBJ2-3, with TRBD1 matching over 9 bases. V shed 3 bases and J 5 bases; nucleotides not matched to a gene: 3. Germline CDR1 and CDR2: KGHSH and LQKENI. This CDR3 has 14 amino acids.

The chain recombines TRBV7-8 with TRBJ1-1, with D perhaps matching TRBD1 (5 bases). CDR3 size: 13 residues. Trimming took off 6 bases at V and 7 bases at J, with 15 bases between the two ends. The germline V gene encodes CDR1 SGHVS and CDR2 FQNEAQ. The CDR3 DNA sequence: TGTGCCAGCAGGCAGGGTGGGGCGTTTGAAGCTTTCTTT. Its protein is CASRQGGAFEAFF.

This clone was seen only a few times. The CDR3 protein is CASISPSTVYGYTF. In nucleotides, the CDR3 is TGTGCCAGCATTAGTCCATCCACGGTCTATGGCTACACCTTC. The genes are TRBV28 and TRBJ1-2; the D is unclear. From germline, CDR1 is MDHEN and CDR2 SYDVKM. The ends were cut back, 7 bases at V and 4 bases at J, with 16 bases in the middle. This CDR3 spans 14 amino acids.